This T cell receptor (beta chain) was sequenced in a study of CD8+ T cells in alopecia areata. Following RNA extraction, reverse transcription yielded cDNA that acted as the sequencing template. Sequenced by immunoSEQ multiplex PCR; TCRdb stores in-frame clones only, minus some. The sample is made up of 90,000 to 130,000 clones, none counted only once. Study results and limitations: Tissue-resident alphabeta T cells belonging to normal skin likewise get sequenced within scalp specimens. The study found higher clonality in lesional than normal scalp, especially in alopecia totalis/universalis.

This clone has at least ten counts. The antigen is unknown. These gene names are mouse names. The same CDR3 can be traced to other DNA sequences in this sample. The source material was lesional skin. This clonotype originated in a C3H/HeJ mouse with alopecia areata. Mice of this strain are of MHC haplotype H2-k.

The CDR3 region is CASSLQGGDTEVFF. The DNA read from the CDR3 is TGTGCCAGCAGTCTCCAGGGTGGTGACACA. The chain combines TRBV13-3 with TRBJ1-1; D might be TRBD1 (5 bases). With the read ending 4 residues before the CDR3 end, the germline J gene is used to fill in that end. The V gene's germline CDR1 is NNHDY and CDR2 SYVADS. The CDR3 consists of 14 residues. The V end was cut by 4 bases, the J end by 3 bases, with 13 bases between.